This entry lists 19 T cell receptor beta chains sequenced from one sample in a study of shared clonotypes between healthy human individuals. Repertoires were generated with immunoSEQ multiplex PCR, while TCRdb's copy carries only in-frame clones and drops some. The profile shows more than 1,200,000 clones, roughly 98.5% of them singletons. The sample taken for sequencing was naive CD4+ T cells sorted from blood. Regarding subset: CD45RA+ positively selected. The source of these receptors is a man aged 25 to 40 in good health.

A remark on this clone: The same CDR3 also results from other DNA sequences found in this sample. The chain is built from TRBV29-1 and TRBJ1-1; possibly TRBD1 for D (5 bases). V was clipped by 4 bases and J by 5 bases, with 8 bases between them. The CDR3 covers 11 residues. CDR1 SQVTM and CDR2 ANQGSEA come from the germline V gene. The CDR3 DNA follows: TGCAGCGTTGGTGAGGGGACTGAAGCTTTCTTT. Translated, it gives CSVGEGTEAFF.

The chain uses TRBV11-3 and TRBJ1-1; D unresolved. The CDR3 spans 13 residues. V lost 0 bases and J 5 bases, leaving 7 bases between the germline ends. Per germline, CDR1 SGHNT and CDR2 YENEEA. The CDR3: CASSLDGITEAFF. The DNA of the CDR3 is TGTGCCAGCAGCTTAGATGGTATAACTGAAGCTTTCTTT.

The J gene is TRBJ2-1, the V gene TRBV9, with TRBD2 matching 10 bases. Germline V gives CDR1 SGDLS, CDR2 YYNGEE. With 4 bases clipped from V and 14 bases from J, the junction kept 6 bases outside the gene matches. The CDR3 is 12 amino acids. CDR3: CASSRSGRPEFF. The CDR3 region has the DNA TGTGCCAGCAGCCGTAGCGGGAGGCCGGAGTTCTTC.

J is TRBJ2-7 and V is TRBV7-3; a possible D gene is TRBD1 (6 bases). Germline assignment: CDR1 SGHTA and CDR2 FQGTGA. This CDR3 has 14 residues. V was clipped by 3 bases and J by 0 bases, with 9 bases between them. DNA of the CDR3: TGTGCCAGCAGCTTCCGGGACACCTCCTACGAGCAGTACTTC. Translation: CASSFRDTSYEQYF.

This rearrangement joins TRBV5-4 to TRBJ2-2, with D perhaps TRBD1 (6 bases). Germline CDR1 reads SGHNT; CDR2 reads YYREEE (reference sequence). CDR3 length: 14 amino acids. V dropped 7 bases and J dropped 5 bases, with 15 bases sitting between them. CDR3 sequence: CASGVGADTGELFF. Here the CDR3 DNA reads TGTGCCAGCGGAGTGGGGGCCGATACCGGGGAGCTGTTTTTT.

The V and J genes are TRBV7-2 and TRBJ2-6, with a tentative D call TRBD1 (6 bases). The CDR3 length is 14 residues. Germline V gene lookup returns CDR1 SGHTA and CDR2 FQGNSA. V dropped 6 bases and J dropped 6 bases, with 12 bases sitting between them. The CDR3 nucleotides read TGTGCCAGCAGAAGGGACACTCAGGCCAACGTCCTGACTTTC. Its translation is CASRRDTQANVLTF.

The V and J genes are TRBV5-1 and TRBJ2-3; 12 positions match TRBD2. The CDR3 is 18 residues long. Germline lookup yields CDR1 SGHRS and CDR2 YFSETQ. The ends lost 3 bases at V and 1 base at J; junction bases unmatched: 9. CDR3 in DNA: TGCGCCAGCAGCTACAGAGGGACTAGCGGGTCAGGCACAGATACGCAGTATTTT. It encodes CASSYRGTSGSGTDTQYF.

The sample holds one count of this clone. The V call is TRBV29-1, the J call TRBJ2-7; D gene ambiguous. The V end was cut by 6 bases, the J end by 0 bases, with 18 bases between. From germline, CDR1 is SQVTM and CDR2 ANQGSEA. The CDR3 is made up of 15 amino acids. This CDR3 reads CSVRRTSDPSYEQYF. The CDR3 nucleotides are TGCAGCGTCCGAAGGACCTCTGATCCCTCCTACGAGCAGTACTTC.

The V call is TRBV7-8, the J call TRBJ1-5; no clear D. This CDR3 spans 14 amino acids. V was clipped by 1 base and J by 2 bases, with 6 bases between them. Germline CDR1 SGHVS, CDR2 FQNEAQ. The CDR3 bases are TGTGCCAGCAGCTTAGGGAAGGGCAATCAGCCCCAGCATTTT. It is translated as CASSLGKGNQPQHF.

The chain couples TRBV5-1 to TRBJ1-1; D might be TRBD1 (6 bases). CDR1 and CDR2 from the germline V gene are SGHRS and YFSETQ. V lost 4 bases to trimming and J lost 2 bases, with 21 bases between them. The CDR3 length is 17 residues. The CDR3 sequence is CASSLSGGPILNTEAFF. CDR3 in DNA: TGCGCCAGCAGCCTCTCGGGGGGGCCTATCCTTAACACTGAAGCTTTCTTT.

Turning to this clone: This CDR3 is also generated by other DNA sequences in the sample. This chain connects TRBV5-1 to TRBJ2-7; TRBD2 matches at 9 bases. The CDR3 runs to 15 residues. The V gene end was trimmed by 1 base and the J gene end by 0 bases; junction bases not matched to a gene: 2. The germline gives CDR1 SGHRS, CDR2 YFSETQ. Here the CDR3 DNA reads TGCGCCAGCAGCTTGAGCGGGAGGAGCTCCTACGAGCAGTACTTC. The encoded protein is CASSLSGRSSYEQYF.

CDR3 nucleotides: TGCGCCAGCAGCTTGTCCCCCAGTGAGAACACTGAAGCTTTCTTT. Translation gives CASSLSPSENTEAFF. The J gene is TRBJ1-1, the V gene TRBV5-1; D remains ambiguous. V gave up 1 base and J gave up 1 base, with 11 bases separating them. The CDR3 is 15 amino acids. Germline loops: CDR1 SGHRS, CDR2 YFSETQ. The full variable domain, rest sourced from reference TRBV5-1 and TRBJ1-1, is KAGVTQTPRYLIKTRGQQVTLSCSPISGHRSVSWYQQTPGQGLQFLFEYFSETQRNKGNFPGRFSGRQFSNSRSEMNVSTLELGDSALYLCASSLSPSENTEAFFGQGTRLTVV.

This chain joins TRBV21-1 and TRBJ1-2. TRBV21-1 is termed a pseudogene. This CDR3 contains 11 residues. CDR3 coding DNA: TGTGCCAGCAGCCTCCAAGGGGGCTACACCTTC. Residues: CASSLQGGYTF.

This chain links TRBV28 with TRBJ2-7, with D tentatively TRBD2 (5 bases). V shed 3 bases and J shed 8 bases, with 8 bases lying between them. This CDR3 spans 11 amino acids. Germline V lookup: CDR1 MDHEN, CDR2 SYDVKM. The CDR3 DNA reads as TGTGCCAGCAGTTTTAGCGAGAAGCAGTACTTC. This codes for CASSFSEKQYF.

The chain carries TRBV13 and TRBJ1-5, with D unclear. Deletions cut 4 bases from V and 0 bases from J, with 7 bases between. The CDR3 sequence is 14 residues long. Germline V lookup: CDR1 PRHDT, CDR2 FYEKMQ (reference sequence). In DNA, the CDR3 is TGTGCCAGCAGCTCCGCAGGTAGCAATCAGCCCCAGCATTTT. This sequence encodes CASSSAGSNQPQHF.

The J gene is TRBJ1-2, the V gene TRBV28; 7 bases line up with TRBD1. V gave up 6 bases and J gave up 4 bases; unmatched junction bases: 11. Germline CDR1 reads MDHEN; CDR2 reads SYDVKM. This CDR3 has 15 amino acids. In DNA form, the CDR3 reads TGTGCCAGCAGAATTTTGGGACAGCCTATCTATGGCTACACCTTC. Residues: CASRILGQPIYGYTF.

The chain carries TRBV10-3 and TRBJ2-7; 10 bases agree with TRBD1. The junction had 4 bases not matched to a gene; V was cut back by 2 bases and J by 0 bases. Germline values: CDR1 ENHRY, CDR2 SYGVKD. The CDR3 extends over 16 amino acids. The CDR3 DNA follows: TGTGCCATCAGTGAGACGGGACAGGGGAGCTCCTACGAGCAGTACTTC. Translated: CAISETGQGSSYEQYF.

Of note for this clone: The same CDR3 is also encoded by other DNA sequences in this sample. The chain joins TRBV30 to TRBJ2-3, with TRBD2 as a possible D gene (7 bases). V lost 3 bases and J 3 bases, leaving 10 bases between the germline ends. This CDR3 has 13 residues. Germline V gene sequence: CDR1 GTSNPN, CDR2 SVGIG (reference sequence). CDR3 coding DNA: TGTGCCTGGAGCGAGGGGGGGACAGATACGCAGTATTTT. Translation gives CAWSEGGTDTQYF.

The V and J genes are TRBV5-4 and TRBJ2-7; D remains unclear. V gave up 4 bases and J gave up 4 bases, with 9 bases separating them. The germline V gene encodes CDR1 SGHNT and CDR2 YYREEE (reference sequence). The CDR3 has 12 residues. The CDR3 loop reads CASSTERYEQYF. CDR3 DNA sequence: TGTGCCAGCAGCACGGAAAGGTACGAGCAGTACTTC. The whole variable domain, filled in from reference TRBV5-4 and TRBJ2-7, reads ETGVTQSPTHLIKTRGQQVTLRCSSQSGHNTVSWYQQALGQGPQFIFQYYREEENGRGNFPPRFSGLQFPNYSSELNVNALELDDSALYLCASSTERYEQYFGPGTRLTVT.